One T cell receptor (beta chain) is described in this entry. This clone is characterized as medium-sized (0.01 to 0.1%). It has no known antigen specificity. Qualities for individual bases were not recorded, and no much larger clone is one base off. The receptor library was made with PCR. The data were produced on an Illumina HiSeq 4000. High-throughput sequencing was used to profile the TCR beta-chain CDR3 region of every patient. From the authors' description of their analysis: Drawing on CDR3 differences between clinicopathological groups, the researchers built a classifier meant to tell apart patients with distant-metastatic papillary thyroid cancer. To measure repertoire diversity the researchers used the Shannon index, while the Morisita-Horn index served to gauge how similar the tumor and blood repertoires were. The public reads were run again by TCRdb, first through fastp at Q25 and then through MiXCR, and only productive beta chains were kept. The V and J calls were determined by TCRdb, not by the authors. The sample contains around 5,900 clones, around 29% of them found a single time. In total, the top ten clones hold under 25% of the sample.

Before undergoing thyroid surgery, none of the patients had been given any kind of treatment. Patient clinical samples collected from about 2012 to 2019 were retrospectively analysed using T-cell receptor beta sequencing. This entry belongs to a study of metastatic and nonmetastatic thyroid tumors (dated by TCRdb to 2018 to 2021). As for the study more broadly: The researchers compared repertoires between peripheral blood samples and tumor or nodule tissue samples from patients with malignant or benign thyroid disease.

CDR1 and CDR2, looked up from the germline V gene, are MRHNA and SNTAGT. Reading from cysteine to phenylalanine, the CDR3 counts 15 amino acids. Just the 45-base CDR3 DNA is kept, in frame starting at base 1. V is shortened by 5 bases, J by 2 bases, and the region joining them spans 13 bases. The paper's findings and limits, for the study overall: TCR beta diversity was reported as significantly higher in malignant tumors than in benign nodules, in both blood and tumor samples.

The source of this sequence is a female donor with papillary thyroid cancer or a benign thyroid nodule (not recorded which). Some clones in this sample may be carry-over from other donors' samples. This sequence uses TRBV6-4 and TRBJ2-1, and perhaps TRBD2 as D gene, on 6 matching bases. Sequences were obtained from tumor tissue. The nucleotide sequence is given as TGTGCCAGCAGTCGGGACGGGAGCCCCTACAATGAGCAGTTCTTC. Translated, it gives CASSRDGSPYNEQFF.